This TCR beta chain was observed in a study of blood T cell repertoires in COVID-19. Study information: PBMCs, B-cell-depleted T cells, or T cells were the source of the cDNA or gDNA that made up the material.

Source study methods: The assay estimated nucleated cells by amplifying reference gene primers. Sequencing was performed with immunoSEQ multiplex PCR; in TCRdb, only in-frame clones are kept and a portion is missing. The V and J calls and clone size come from that table; D and trimming were worked out from the DNA. The sample has 300,000 to 450,000 clones; roughly 87% are singletons. The V end was cut by 4 bases, the J end by 1 base, with 12 bases between. The germline CDR1 and CDR2 sequences are MDHEN and SYDVKM. There are 15 residues in the CDR3. The participants were between about 18 and 90 years old and came from 24 US areas. Participants' own reports of clinical history determined their cohort assignment.

V gene TRBV28 combines with J gene TRBJ2-3; possibly TRBD2 for D (6 bases). Sequencing used PBMCs or T cells enriched from blood (not recorded which). This TCR derives from a woman aged 25 to 45 who had recovered from COVID-19. The CDR3 sequence is CASSSRLGGTDTQYF. Here the CDR3 DNA reads TGTGCCAGCAGTTCCAGACTAGGAGGCACAGATACGCAGTATTTT. The whole variable domain, filled in from reference TRBV28 and TRBJ2-3, reads DVKVTQSSRYLVKRTGEKVFLECVQDMDHENMFWYRQDPGLGLRLIYFSYDVKMKEKGDIPEGYSVSREKKERFSLILESASTNQTSMYLCASSSRLGGTDTQYFGPGTRLTVL.